A single sample gave rise to the 13 T cell receptor beta chains below, sequenced in a study of blood T cell repertoires in COVID-19 (TCRdb year 2020). Receptor amplification or capture employed the immunoSEQ multiplex PCR assay. TCRdb took over this immuneACCESS table, retaining in-frame rearrangements with V and J assigned. Such tables are incomplete; in checked studies, under half of the missing clones stem from an unresolved V gene, and the remainder is unexplained. The sample profile shows about 160,000 clones; approximately 81% of them were found once. The top ten constitute 3% to 4% of the sample. Sequenced material: peripheral blood. The source is a human donor with acute or convalescent COVID-19. The donor label of this sample is uncertain.

For the CDR3, the DNA is TGTGCCAGCAGTCCCAGGGACAGGGGGCGGGTGAACACTGAAGCTTTCTTT. It translates to CASSPRDRGRVNTEAFF. The V gene is TRBV6-6, the J gene TRBJ1-1; 12 bases line up with TRBD1. There are 17 residues in the CDR3. Germline trimming cut 5 bases from V and 0 bases from J; bases unmatched to any gene: 7. Germline V lookup: CDR1 MNHNY, CDR2 SVGAGI (reference sequence).

This rearrangement joins TRBV9 to TRBJ2-7; 10 positions match TRBD2. This CDR3 is built from 14 residues. The V segment lost 4 bases and the J segment 4 bases; nucleotides outside the gene matches: 5. The germline V gene has CDR1 SGDLS and CDR2 YYNGEE. CDR3 in amino acids: CASSSGLAEYEQYF. In DNA form, the CDR3 reads TGTGCCAGCAGCTCCGGACTAGCGGAGTACGAGCAGTACTTC.

This clone occurred once. V usage is TRBV3-1 (or the pseudogene TRBV3-2) and J usage is TRBJ1-6; tentative D call: TRBD1 (5 bases). The germline gives CDR1 LGHDT, CDR2 YNNKEL (reference sequence). V was pared by 1 base and J by 4 bases, with 11 bases between. The CDR3 has 16 amino acids. The CDR3 DNA reads TGTGCCAGCAGCCAAGTTTTCAGGACATATAATTCACCCCTCCACTTT. Its translation: CASSQVFRTYNSPLHF.

The V and J genes are TRBV19 and TRBJ2-1; 7 positions agree with TRBD2. Germline CDR1 is LNHDA and CDR2 is SQIVND (reference sequence). The V segment lost 0 bases and the J segment 4 bases; nucleotides outside the gene matches: 6. The CDR3 loop spans 16 amino acids. DNA of the CDR3: TGTGCCAGTAGTATAGAGAACGGGGGGTCGTACAATGAGCAGTTCTTC. Protein product: CASSIENGGSYNEQFF.

This chain connects TRBV7-2 to TRBJ2-2; TRBD2 matches at 16 bases. Germline assignment: CDR1 SGHTA and CDR2 FQGNSA. V shed 8 bases, J shed 7 bases, and the junction held 13 bases outside the gene matches. The CDR3 spans 18 residues. CDR3 nucleotides: TGTGCCAGCCCCCCTCCGGGACTAGCGGGGGGGCCAGGCGGGGAGCTGTTTTTT. As protein: CASPPPGLAGGPGGELFF.

The chain has TRBV11-3 and TRBJ2-5; D uncertain. The CDR3 is made up of 14 amino acids. Between the trimmed V and J ends, which lost 2 bases and 0 bases, there was a span of 7 bases. The germline gives CDR1 SGHNT, CDR2 YENEEA. This chain's CDR3 is CASSLRVYQETQYF. As DNA, the CDR3 is TGTGCCAGCAGCTTACGTGTGTACCAAGAGACCCAGTACTTC. Full variable domain (remainder filled in from reference TRBV11-3 and TRBJ2-5): EAGVVQSPRYKIIEKKQPVAFWCNPISGHNTLYWYLQNLGQGPELLIRYENEEAVDDSQLPKDRFSAERLKGVDSTLKIQPAELGDSAVYLCASSLRVYQETQYFGPGTRLLVL.

This chain links TRBV5-1 with TRBJ2-7; TRBD1 matches 8 bases. Germline assignment: CDR1 SGHRS and CDR2 YFSETQ. The CDR3 totals 14 residues. After removal of 5 bases from V and 7 bases from J, the junction contained 11 bases not matched to a gene. CDR3 residues: CASSKDRADWEQYF. CDR3 coding DNA: TGCGCCAGCAGTAAGGACAGGGCCGACTGGGAGCAGTACTTC.

This chain links TRBV19 with TRBJ1-1; D perhaps matches TRBD1 (5 bases). CDR3 size: 15 residues. Germline CDR1 and CDR2: LNHDA and SQIVND (reference sequence). Trimming pared 6 bases from V and 1 base from J, leaving 15 bases between. The CDR3 loop reads CASSRGGTGNTEAFF. CDR3 nucleotides: TGTGCCAGTAGCCGGGGGGGTACGGGGAACACTGAAGCTTTCTTT.

The chain combines TRBV3-1 (or the pseudogene TRBV3-2) with TRBJ2-5; D is possibly TRBD1 (5 bases). Trimming left V 3 bases short and J 7 bases short, with 9 bases between. The germline CDR1 and CDR2 sequences are LGHDT and YNNKEL (reference sequence). The CDR3 is made up of 12 amino acids. The CDR3 nucleotides read TGTGCCAGCAGCCATAATAGGGGGACCCAGTACTTC. Translating it yields CASSHNRGTQYF.

The rearrangement joins TRBV19 to TRBJ1-2, with 8 bases that match TRBD1. Losses at the gene ends were 4 bases for V and 8 bases for J; bases not matched to a gene: 6. The CDR3 consists of 13 residues. Germline assignment: CDR1 LNHDA and CDR2 SQIVND (reference sequence). The CDR3 sequence: CASSTSRGQGYTF. In nucleotides, the CDR3 is TGTGCCAGTAGTACCTCCAGGGGGCAAGGCTACACCTTC.

The genes are TRBV6-5 and TRBJ1-1; possible D gene TRBD1, 5 bases. Germline V gives CDR1 MNHEY, CDR2 SVGAGI. The CDR3 consists of 14 residues. The germline V and J ends were trimmed by 6 bases and 1 base, with 12 bases remaining between them. CDR3 nucleotides: TGTGCCAGCAGGACAGACACAGGGAACACTGAAGCTTTCTTT. Its protein product is CASRTDTGNTEAFF.

The V call is TRBV12-3 or TRBV12-4, the J call TRBJ2-1, with D possibly being TRBD1 (5 bases). Trimming pared 6 bases from V and 7 bases from J, leaving 13 bases between. The CDR3 sequence is 13 residues long. The CDR3 nucleotides are TGTGCCAGCAGCCTACGCGACAGAAATGAGCAGTTCTTC. This encodes CASSLRDRNEQFF.

The J gene is TRBJ1-3, the V gene TRBV9; TRBD1 is a possible D gene (5 bases). Germline assignment: CDR1 SGDLS and CDR2 YYNGEE. The CDR3 runs 16 residues. The ends were cut back, 4 bases at V and 2 bases at J, with 16 bases in the middle. Written as DNA, the CDR3 is TGTGCCAGCAGCCCAATAGTGGGGGGAGCTGGAAACACCATATATTTT. It encodes CASSPIVGGAGNTIYF.